This T cell receptor beta chain was documented in a study of glioma-infiltrating T cells. This clonotype was counted only a few times. Germline-derived CDR1 and CDR2 are KGHSH and LQKENI. Deletions cut 0 bases from V and 0 bases from J, with 9 bases between. The CDR3 consists of 16 residues. Using RNA template, CDR3s of TCR alpha and beta were amplified with iRepertoire arm-PCR. Using its own MiXCR run on the multiplex PCR reads, TCRdb lists one record per CDR3 protein. The sample yields some 100,000 distinct CDR3 sequences, under 30% seen once. The chain carries TRBV18 and TRBJ1-5; D unclear. The sample taken for sequencing was glioma tissue, nonneoplastic brain tissue, or PBMCs (not recorded which). The sequence derives from a human donor with low-grade glioma or glioblastoma, undergoing nonglioma brain surgery, or in good health (not recorded which). CDR3 in amino acids: CASSPPLGFSNQPQHF. The CDR3 DNA reads TGTGCCAGCTCACCACCATTAGGGTTTAGCAATCAGCCCCAGCATTTT.